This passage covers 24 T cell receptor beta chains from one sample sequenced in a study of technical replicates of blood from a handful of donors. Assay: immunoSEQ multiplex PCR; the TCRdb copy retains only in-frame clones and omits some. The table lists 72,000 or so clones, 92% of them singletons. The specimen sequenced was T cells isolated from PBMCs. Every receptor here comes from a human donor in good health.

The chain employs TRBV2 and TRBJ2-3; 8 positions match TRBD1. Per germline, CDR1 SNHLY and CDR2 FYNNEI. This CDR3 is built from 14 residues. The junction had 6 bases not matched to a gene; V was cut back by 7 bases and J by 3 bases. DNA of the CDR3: TGTGCCAGCATTACAGGGGGGACGACAGATACGCAGTATTTT. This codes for CASITGGTTDTQYF.

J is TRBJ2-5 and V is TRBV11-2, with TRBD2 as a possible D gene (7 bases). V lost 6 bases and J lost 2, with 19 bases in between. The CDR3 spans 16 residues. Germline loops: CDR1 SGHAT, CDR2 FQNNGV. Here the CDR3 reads CASSWGRGPGQETQYF. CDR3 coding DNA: TGTGCCAGCAGTTGGGGGCGGGGGCCAGGGCAAGAGACCCAGTACTTC. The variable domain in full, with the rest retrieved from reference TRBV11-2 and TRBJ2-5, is EAGVAQSPRYKIIEKRQSVAFWCNPISGHATLYWYQQILGQGPKLLIQFQNNGVVDDSQLPKDRFSAERLKGVDSTLKIQPAKLEDSAVYLCASSWGRGPGQETQYFGPGTRLLVL.

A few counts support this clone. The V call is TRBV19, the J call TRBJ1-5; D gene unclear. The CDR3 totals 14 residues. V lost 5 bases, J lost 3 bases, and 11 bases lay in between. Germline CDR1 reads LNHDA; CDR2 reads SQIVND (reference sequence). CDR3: CASSVQATNQPQHF. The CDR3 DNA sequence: TGTGCCAGTAGTGTCCAGGCCACCAATCAGCCCCAGCATTTT.

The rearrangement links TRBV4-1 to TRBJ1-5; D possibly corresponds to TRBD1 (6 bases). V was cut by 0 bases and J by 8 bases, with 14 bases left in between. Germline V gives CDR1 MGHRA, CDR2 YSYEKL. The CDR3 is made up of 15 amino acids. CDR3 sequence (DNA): TGCGCCAGCAGCCAAGATTCTCAAGGGGGGGAGCCCCAGCATTTT. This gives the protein CASSQDSQGGEPQHF.

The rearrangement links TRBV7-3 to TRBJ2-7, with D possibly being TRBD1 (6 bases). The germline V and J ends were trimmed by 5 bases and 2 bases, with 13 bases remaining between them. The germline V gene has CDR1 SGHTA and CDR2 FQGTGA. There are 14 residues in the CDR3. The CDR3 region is CASSVQGSAYEQYF. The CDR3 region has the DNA TGTGCCAGCAGCGTACAGGGTAGCGCCTACGAGCAGTACTTC.

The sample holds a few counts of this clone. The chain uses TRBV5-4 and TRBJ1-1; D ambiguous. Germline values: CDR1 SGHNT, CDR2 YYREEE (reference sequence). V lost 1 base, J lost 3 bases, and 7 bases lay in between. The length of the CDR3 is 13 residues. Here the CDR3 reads CASSLQLDTEAFF. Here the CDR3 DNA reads TGTGCCAGCAGCTTGCAGTTGGACACTGAAGCTTTCTTT. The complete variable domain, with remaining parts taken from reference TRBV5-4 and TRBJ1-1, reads ETGVTQSPTHLIKTRGQQVTLRCSSQSGHNTVSWYQQALGQGPQFIFQYYREEENGRGNFPPRFSGLQFPNYSSELNVNALELDDSALYLCASSLQLDTEAFFGQGTRLTVV.

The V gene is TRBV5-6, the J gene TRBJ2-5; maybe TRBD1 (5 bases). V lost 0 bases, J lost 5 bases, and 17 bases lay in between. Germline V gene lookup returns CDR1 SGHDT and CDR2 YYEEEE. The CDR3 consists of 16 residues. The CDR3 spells CASSLAMDTLPETQYF. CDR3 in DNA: TGTGCCAGCAGCTTGGCCATGGACACCCTCCCGGAGACCCAGTACTTC.

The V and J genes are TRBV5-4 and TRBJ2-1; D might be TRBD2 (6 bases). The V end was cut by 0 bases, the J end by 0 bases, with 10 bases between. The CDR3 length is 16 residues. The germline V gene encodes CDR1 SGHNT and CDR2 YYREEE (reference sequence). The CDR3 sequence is CASSLGVAASYNEQFF. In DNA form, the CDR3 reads TGTGCCAGCAGCTTGGGGGTAGCGGCCTCCTACAATGAGCAGTTCTTC.

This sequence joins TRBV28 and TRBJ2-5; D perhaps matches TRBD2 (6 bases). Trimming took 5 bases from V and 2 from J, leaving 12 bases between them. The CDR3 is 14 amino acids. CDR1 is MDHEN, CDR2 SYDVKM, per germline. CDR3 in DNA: TGTGCCAGCAGTCGGGGACTGACACAAGAGACCCAGTACTTC. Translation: CASSRGLTQETQYF.

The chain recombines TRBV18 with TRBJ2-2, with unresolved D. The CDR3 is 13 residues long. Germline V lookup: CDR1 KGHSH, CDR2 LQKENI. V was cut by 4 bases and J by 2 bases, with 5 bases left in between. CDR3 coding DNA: TGTGCCAGCTCACAGCCCAACACCGGGGAGCTGTTTTTT. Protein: CASSQPNTGELFF.

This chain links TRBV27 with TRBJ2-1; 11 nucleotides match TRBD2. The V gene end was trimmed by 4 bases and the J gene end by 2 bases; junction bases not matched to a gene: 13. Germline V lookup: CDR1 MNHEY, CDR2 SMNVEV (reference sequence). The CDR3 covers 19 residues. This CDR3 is CASSSPWVAGGPTYNEQFF. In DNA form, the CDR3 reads TGTGCCAGCAGTTCCCCCTGGGTAGCGGGAGGGCCTACCTACAATGAGCAGTTCTTC.

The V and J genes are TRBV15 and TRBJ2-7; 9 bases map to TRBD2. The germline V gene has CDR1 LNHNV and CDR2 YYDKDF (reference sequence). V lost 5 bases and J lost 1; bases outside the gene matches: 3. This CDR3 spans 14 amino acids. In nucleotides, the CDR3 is TGTGCCACCAGCGGTCTAGCGGGATCCTACGAGCAGTACTTC. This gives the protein CATSGLAGSYEQYF.

The CDR3 DNA reads as TGCAGCGCCGGGACAGGGGGCTACGAGCAGTACTTC. Translated, it gives CSAGTGGYEQYF. The chain links TRBV29-1 to TRBJ2-7; 11 bases line up with TRBD1. The trim removed 7 bases at V and 3 bases at J, leaving 2 bases unmatched. Germline CDR1 SQVTM, CDR2 ANQGSEA. The CDR3 is 12 amino acids.

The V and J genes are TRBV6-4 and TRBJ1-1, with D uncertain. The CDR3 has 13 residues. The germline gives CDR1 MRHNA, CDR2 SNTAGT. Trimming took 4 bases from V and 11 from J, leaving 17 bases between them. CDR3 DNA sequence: TGTGCCAGCAGTGCGGCCGGCGACAAACTTGCTTTCTTT. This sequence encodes CASSAAGDKLAFF.

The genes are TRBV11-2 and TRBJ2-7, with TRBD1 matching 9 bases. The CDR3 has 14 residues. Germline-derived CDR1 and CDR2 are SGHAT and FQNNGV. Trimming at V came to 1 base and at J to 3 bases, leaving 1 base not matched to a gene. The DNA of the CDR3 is TGTGCCAGCAGCTTAGTGGGACAGGGCTACGAGCAGTACTTC. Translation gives CASSLVGQGYEQYF.

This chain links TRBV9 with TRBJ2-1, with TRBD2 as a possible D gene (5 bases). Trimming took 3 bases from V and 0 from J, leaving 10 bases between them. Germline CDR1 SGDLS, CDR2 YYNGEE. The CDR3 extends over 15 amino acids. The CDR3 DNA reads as TGTGCCAGCAGCGCGGACTGGAGCTCCTACAATGAGCAGTTCTTC. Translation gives CASSADWSSYNEQFF. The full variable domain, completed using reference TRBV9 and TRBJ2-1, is DSGVTQTPKHLITATGQRVTLRCSPRSGDLSVYWYQQSLDQGLQFLIQYYNGEERAKGNILERFSAQQFPDLHSELNLSSLELGDSALYFCASSADWSSYNEQFFGPGTRLTVL.

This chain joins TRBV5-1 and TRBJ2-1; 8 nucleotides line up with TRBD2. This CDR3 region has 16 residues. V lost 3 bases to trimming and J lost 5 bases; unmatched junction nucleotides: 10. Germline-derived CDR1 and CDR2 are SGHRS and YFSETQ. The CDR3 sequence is CASSSFSGTENNEQFF. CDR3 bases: TGCGCCAGCAGCTCATTTAGCGGGACCGAAAACAATGAGCAGTTCTTC.

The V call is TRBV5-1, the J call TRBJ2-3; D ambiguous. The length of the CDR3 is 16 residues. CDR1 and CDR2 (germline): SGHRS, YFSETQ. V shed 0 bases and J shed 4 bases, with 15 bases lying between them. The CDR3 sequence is CASSLEVGRGADTQYF. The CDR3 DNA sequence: TGCGCCAGCAGCTTGGAAGTCGGTCGTGGAGCAGATACGCAGTATTTT.

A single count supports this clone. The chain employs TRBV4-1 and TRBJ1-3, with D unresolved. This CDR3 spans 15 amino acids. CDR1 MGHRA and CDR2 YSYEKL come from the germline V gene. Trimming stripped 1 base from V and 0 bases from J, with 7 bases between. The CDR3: CASSQVYGSGNTIYF. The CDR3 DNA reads TGCGCCAGCAGCCAAGTCTACGGCTCTGGAAACACCATATATTTT.

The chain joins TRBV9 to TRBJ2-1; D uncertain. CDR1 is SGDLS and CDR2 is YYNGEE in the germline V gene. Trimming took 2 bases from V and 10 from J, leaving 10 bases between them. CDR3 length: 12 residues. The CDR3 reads CASSVNLYEQFF. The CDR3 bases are TGTGCCAGCAGCGTTAACTTATACGAGCAGTTCTTC.

Here the CDR3 reads CASSVGGQEMNTEAFF. The CDR3 nucleotides are TGTGCCAGCAGCGTAGGAGGACAGGAAATGAACACTGAAGCTTTCTTT. The chain employs TRBV9 and TRBJ1-1; TRBD1 aligns across 7 bases. The germline CDR1 and CDR2 sequences are SGDLS and YYNGEE. This CDR3 is 16 amino acids long. V shed 0 bases, J shed 0 bases, and the junction held 5 bases outside the gene matches. Supplemented by reference TRBV9 and TRBJ1-1, the full variable domain reads DSGVTQTPKHLITATGQRVTLRCSPRSGDLSVYWYQQSLDQGLQFLIQYYNGEERAKGNILERFSAQQFPDLHSELNLSSLELGDSALYFCASSVGGQEMNTEAFFGQGTRLTVV.

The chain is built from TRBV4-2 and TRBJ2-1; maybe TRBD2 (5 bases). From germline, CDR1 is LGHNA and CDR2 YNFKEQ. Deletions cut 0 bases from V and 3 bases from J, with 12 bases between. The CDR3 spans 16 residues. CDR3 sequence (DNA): TGTGCCAGCAGCCAAGATATCAGCGGCCTCTACAATGAGCAGTTCTTC. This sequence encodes CASSQDISGLYNEQFF.

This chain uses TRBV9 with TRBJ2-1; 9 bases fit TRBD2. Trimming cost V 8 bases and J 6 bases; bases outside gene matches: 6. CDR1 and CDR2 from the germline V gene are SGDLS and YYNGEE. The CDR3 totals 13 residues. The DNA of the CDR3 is TGTGCCAGTGGACTAGCGCAAGGCAATGAGCAGTTCTTC. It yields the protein CASGLAQGNEQFF. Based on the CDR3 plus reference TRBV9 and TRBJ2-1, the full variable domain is DSGVTQTPKHLITATGQRVTLRCSPRSGDLSVYWYQQSLDQGLQFLIQYYNGEERAKGNILERFSAQQFPDLHSELNLSSLELGDSALYFCASGLAQGNEQFFGPGTRLTVL.

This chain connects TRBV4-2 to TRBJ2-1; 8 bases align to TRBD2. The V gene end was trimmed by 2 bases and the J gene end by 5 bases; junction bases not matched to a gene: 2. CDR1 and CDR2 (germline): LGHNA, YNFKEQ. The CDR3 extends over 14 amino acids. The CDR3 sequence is CASSQSGSNNEQFF. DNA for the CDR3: TGTGCCAGCAGCCAAAGCGGGAGTAACAATGAGCAGTTCTTC.